These 26 T cell receptor beta chains came from one sample sequenced in a study of regulatory T cells in long-lasting Graves disease. Construction of TCR beta libraries relied on iRepertoire HTBI primers and on Arm-PCR targeting CDR3 regions. TCRdb re-called the multiplex PCR reads through MiXCR, storing one row per CDR3 protein. The sample lists approximately 560,000 distinct CDR3 sequences, roughly 15% occurring once. Time point here: newly diagnosed GD, antithyroid drugs for less than 3 months. There was RNA extracted from PBMCs, and the TCR library was made from it. This same sample was also taken into another study, of T cells in Graves' hyperthyroidism and ophthalmopathy.

The input for sequencing was peripheral blood mononuclear cells (PBMCs), taken at new diagnosis, from a patient treated with antithyroid drugs. These receptors were collected from a man between 18 and 35 years old with Graves disease.

The chain uses TRBV10-3 and TRBJ2-7; TRBD2 aligns across 15 bases. V trimming: 10 bases; J trimming: 0 bases; junction bases outside the gene matches: 4. The germline gives CDR1 ENHRY, CDR2 SYGVKD. The CDR3 is 15 amino acids. In DNA form, the CDR3 reads TGTGCCACGGGACTAGCGGGAGGAACCTCCTACGAGCAGTACTTC. Translating gives CATGLAGGTSYEQYF.

This clonotype occurred many times. This rearrangement joins TRBV24-1 to TRBJ2-1, with 11 nucleotides matching TRBD2. CDR1 and CDR2 (germline): KGHDR, SFDVKD. This CDR3 contains 18 residues. J lost 0 bases, V lost 4 bases, and 7 bases had no gene match. The CDR3 here is CATSDSWTSGRSYNEQFF. The CDR3 DNA reads as TGTGCCACCAGTGACAGTTGGACTAGCGGGCGCTCCTACAATGAGCAGTTCTTC.

The chain links TRBV6-2 or TRBV6-3 to TRBJ2-4; tentatively, D is TRBD2 (6 bases). The V and J ends lost 5 bases and 6 bases respectively, with 14 bases between them. The germline V gene has CDR1 MNHEY and CDR2 SVGEGT. The CDR3 sequence is 14 residues long. The DNA of the CDR3 is TGTGCCAGCAGTACGGACACGGGGGTAAACATTCAGTACTTC. It translates to CASSTDTGVNIQYF.

This clonotype was seen repeatedly, ten times or more. This chain joins TRBV24-1 and TRBJ2-3; no clear D. Germline assignment: CDR1 KGHDR and CDR2 SFDVKD. Trimming removed 3 bases at V and 2 bases at J, with 11 bases between. This CDR3 is built from 15 residues. In DNA, the CDR3 is TGTGCCACCAGTGATCCTACTTGGTCCACAGATACGCAGTATTTT. This gives the protein CATSDPTWSTDTQYF.

Concerning this clonotype itself: An end of the junction differs from the germline gene, which may be a read error. The rearrangement links TRBV12-3 or TRBV12-4 to TRBJ1-1, with a possible D match to TRBD1 (5 bases). CDR3 size: 13 residues. CDR3 in DNA: TGTGCCAGCAGTTTCGGGACCAACACTGAAACTTTCTTT. This sequence encodes CASSFGTNTETFF.

This clonotype was seen at least ten times. This chain joins TRBV11-2 and TRBJ2-1, with TRBD1 matching over 7 bases. J gave up 12 bases and V 3 bases, and 20 bases lay outside the gene matches. CDR3 length: 17 amino acids. Germline V gives CDR1 SGHAT, CDR2 FQNNGV. The chain's CDR3 is CASSFLLTGLNVGGQFF. CDR3 bases: TGTGCCAGCAGCTTTTTACTGACAGGGTTGAACGTGGGTGGGCAGTTCTTC.

A few counts support this clonotype. The V call is TRBV6-4, the J call TRBJ1-2, with TRBD1 matching 9 bases. CDR3 size: 15 residues. With V trimmed by 1 base and J by 3 bases, 3 bases remained unmatched. CDR1 is MRHNA and CDR2 is SNTAGT in the germline V gene. The CDR3 DNA is TGTGCCAGCAGTGACTGGGACAGGGCACACTATGGCTACACCTTC. Protein: CASSDWDRAHYGYTF.

The table lists this clonotype with many counts. CDR3 amino acids: CASSEAKYPPNEQFF. The DNA for the CDR3 is TGTGCCAGCAGTGAAGCGAAGTACCCGCCGAATGAGCAGTTCTTC. This rearrangement joins TRBV2 to TRBJ2-1, with D unclear. Germline-derived CDR1 and CDR2 are SNHLY and FYNNEI. This CDR3 is 15 amino acids long. V lost 0 bases to trimming and J lost 7 bases, with 13 bases between them.

The gene calls are TRBV28 and TRBJ1-2; D is uncertain. Germline CDR1 MDHEN, CDR2 SYDVKM. V lost 7 bases, J lost 0 bases, and 12 bases lay in between. The CDR3 length is 14 residues. The CDR3 DNA is TGTGCCAGCACCGATCTGGGAGCTAACTATGGCTACACCTTC. It specifies CASTDLGANYGYTF.

CDR3 sequence: CASSRQGPMNTEAFF. CDR3 DNA sequence: TGTGCCAGCAGTCGACAGGGCCCGATGAACACTGAAGCTTTCTTT. V and J are TRBV6-2 or TRBV6-3 and TRBJ1-1, with 7 bases identical to TRBD1. Per germline, CDR1 MNHEY and CDR2 SVGEGT. The CDR3 runs to 15 residues. The V segment lost 5 bases and the J segment 0 bases; nucleotides outside the gene matches: 6.

In its sample, this clonotype was seen many times. The chain carries TRBV6-1 and TRBJ2-1, with TRBD2 matching 7 bases. The germline V gene has CDR1 MNHNS and CDR2 SASEGT. V trimming: 7 bases; J trimming: 8 bases; junction bases outside the gene matches: 11. The CDR3 runs to 14 residues. Here the CDR3 DNA reads TGTGCCAGCACTTTAGGACTAGGTGAAGATGAGCAGTTCTTC. Its protein product is CASTLGLGEDEQFF.

This clonotype was recorded many times. V and J are TRBV28 and TRBJ1-5; D might be TRBD1 (5 bases). Germline V lookup: CDR1 MDHEN, CDR2 SYDVKM. CDR3 length equals 17 residues. V lost 5 bases to trimming and J lost 4 bases, with 21 bases between them. CDR3 DNA sequence: TGTGCCAGCAGTCCCCCCGGGTATCGGAGGGGAAATCAGCCCCAGCATTTT. This translates into CASSPPGYRRGNQPQHF.

This chain joins TRBV7-3 and TRBJ1-2; 7 nucleotides line up with TRBD1. Germline assignment: CDR1 SGHTA and CDR2 FQGTGA. V gave up 6 bases and J gave up 4 bases; unmatched junction bases: 14. The CDR3 consists of 16 residues. CDR3 DNA sequence: TGTGCCAGCAGTTACCGGGACAGCTCCCCGGGCTATGGCTACACCTTC. Residues: CASSYRDSSPGYGYTF.

The rearrangement joins TRBV7-3 to TRBJ2-4, with 9 bases that match TRBD2. Germline lookup yields CDR1 SGHTA and CDR2 FQGTGA. V lost 5 bases to trimming and J lost 1 base; unmatched junction nucleotides: 6. The length of the CDR3 is 16 residues. The CDR3 region is CASSPGSGRAKNIQYF. DNA of the CDR3: TGTGCCAGCAGCCCAGGCAGCGGGAGGGCCAAAAACATTCAGTACTTC.

This clonotype was seen only a few times. This chain connects TRBV7-9 to TRBJ2-7; TRBD2 agrees at 9 bases. Germline V gene sequence: CDR1 SEHNR, CDR2 FQNEAQ (reference sequence). The CDR3 is 17 residues long. V was pared by 5 bases and J by 6 bases, with 17 bases of the junction left unmatched. Written as DNA, the CDR3 is TGTGCCAGCAGCCCGGCTAGCGGGGCCGTTAGTGGGGGCGAGCAGTACTTC. This gives the protein CASSPASGAVSGGEQYF.

This clonotype was seen at least ten times. The chain couples TRBV28 to TRBJ1-5; 8 nucleotides align to TRBD1. The V and J ends lost 8 bases and 5 bases, in that order; junction bases with no gene match: 2. The CDR3 spans 12 residues. Germline V lookup: CDR1 MDHEN, CDR2 SYDVKM. The CDR3 protein is CASRGQDQPQHF. Here the CDR3 DNA reads TGTGCCAGCCGGGGACAGGATCAGCCCCAGCATTTT.

The rearrangement links TRBV15 to TRBJ2-3, with D possibly TRBD2 on 6 matching bases. CDR1 and CDR2 (germline): LNHNV, YYDKDF (reference sequence). The CDR3 is made up of 15 amino acids. With 2 bases removed from V and 3 bases from J, the gap between germline ends came to 12 bases. CDR3 coding DNA: TGTGCCACCAGCAGATTGGCGGGGTTAACAGATACGCAGTATTTT. This encodes CATSRLAGLTDTQYF. The whole variable domain, filled in from reference TRBV15 and TRBJ2-3, reads DAMVIQNPRYQVTQFGKPVTLSCSQTLNHNVMYWYQQKSSQAPKLLFHYYDKDFNNEADTPDNFQSRRPNTSFCFLDIRSPGLGDTAMYLCATSRLAGLTDTQYFGPGTRLTVL.

This sequence joins TRBV5-1 and TRBJ1-2, with D perhaps TRBD1 (6 bases). V was clipped by 0 bases and J by 6 bases, with 9 bases between them. The CDR3 contains 13 residues. In germline, CDR1 is SGHRS, CDR2 YFSETQ. The CDR3 protein is CASSLDREHGYTF. Here the CDR3 DNA reads TGCGCCAGCAGCTTGGACAGGGAGCATGGCTACACCTTC.

In its sample, this clonotype was seen many times. This chain links TRBV2 with TRBJ1-2; D is unclear. The V end lost 6 bases, the J end lost 8 bases, and 7 bases lay between the germline ends. Germline loops: CDR1 SNHLY, CDR2 FYNNEI. The CDR3 is 10 amino acids. The CDR3 is CASRESGYTF. The CDR3 coding sequence is TGTGCCAGCAGAGAGTCCGGCTACACCTTC. Using reference TRBV2 and TRBJ1-2 for the parts outside the CDR3, the full variable domain is EPEVTQTPSHQVTQMGQEVILRCVPISNHLYFYWYRQILGQKVEFLVSFYNNEISEKSEIFDDQFSVERPDGSNFTLKIRSTKLEDSAMYFCASRESGYTFGSGTRLTVV.

This clonotype came up many times. This chain links TRBV7-9 with TRBJ2-7, with a tentative D call TRBD2 (5 bases). The CDR3 runs to 13 residues. The V gene lost 5 bases and the J gene lost 6 bases, with 14 bases spanning the gap. Germline assignment: CDR1 SEHNR and CDR2 FQNEAQ (reference sequence). In DNA, the CDR3 is TGTGCCAGCAGCAAAGGCGGGCCGCGCGAGCAGTACTTC. Its protein is CASSKGGPREQYF.

This clonotype was observed a few times. V is TRBV20-1 and J is TRBJ1-5; 8 bases align to TRBD1. Germline assignment: CDR1 DFQATT and CDR2 SNEGSKA (reference sequence). This CDR3 region has 15 residues. V dropped 5 bases and J dropped 0; count of bases not matched to a gene: 6. The chain's CDR3 is CSASWDRISNQPQHF. The CDR3 DNA reads as TGCAGTGCTTCCTGGGACAGGATTAGCAATCAGCCCCAGCATTTT.

In this sample, this clonotype turned up many times. The chain carries TRBV7-9 and TRBJ2-1, with TRBD2 matching 9 bases. The CDR3 runs to 15 residues. Trimming cost V 5 bases and J 4 bases; bases outside gene matches: 6. Germline CDR1 reads SEHNR; CDR2 reads FQNEAQ (reference sequence). The chain's CDR3 is CASSPAGGSYNEQFF. The DNA of the CDR3 is TGTGCCAGCAGCCCAGCGGGAGGCTCATACAATGAGCAGTTCTTC.

This clonotype was counted only a few times. This chain links TRBV4-2 with TRBJ2-3, with 9 bases fitting TRBD2. With 4 bases clipped from V and 0 bases from J, the junction kept 5 bases outside the gene matches. This CDR3 region has 16 residues. The germline V gene encodes CDR1 LGHNA and CDR2 YNFKEQ. The DNA of the CDR3 is TGTGCCAGCAGCCGACCGACTAGCGGAAGCACAGATACGCAGTATTTT. As protein: CASSRPTSGSTDTQYF.

This clonotype appeared many times. The chain uses TRBV7-2 and TRBJ2-1; 10 bases fit TRBD2. This CDR3 has 15 amino acids. Germline V gene sequence: CDR1 SGHTA, CDR2 FQGNSA. The J segment lost 9 bases and the V segment lost 5 bases, leaving 10 bases of the junction unmatched. CDR3 protein: CASSTSGTSAREQFF. CDR3 DNA sequence: TGTGCCAGCAGCACATCCGGGACTAGCGCGCGTGAGCAGTTCTTC.

This clonotype was observed many times. The chain combines TRBV3-1 with TRBJ2-3; maybe TRBD1 (5 bases). Near its end, the DNA agrees better with TRBJ1-1, so the J call may be wrong. The length of the CDR3 is 15 residues. The V gene's germline CDR1 is LGHDT and CDR2 YNNKEL (reference sequence). Here the CDR3 DNA reads TGTGCCAGCAGCCAAGTGAAGGCAGGGTTGATAGTCGCTTTCTTT. It yields the protein CASSQVKAGLIVAFF.

This clonotype was counted many times. The CDR3 DNA is TGTGCCAGCATCCTAGGCGGGGACGGCTACGAGCAGTACTTC. Amino acid sequence: CASILGGDGYEQYF. The rearrangement joins TRBV6-2 or TRBV6-3 to TRBJ2-7; tentatively, D is TRBD2 (6 bases). Trimming shortened V by 7 bases and J by 3 bases, and 16 bases separated the two germline ends. CDR1 and CDR2 (germline): MNHEY, SVGEGT. This CDR3 region has 14 residues.